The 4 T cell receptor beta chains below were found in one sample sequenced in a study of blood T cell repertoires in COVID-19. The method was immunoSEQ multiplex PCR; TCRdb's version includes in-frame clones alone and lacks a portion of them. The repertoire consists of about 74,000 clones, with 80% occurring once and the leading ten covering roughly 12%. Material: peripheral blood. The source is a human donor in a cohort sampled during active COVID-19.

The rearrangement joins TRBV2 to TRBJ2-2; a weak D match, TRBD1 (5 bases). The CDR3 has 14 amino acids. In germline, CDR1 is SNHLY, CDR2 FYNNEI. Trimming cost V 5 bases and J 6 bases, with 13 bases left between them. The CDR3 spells CASSQDQGPGELFF. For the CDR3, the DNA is TGTGCCAGCAGTCAGGATCAGGGTCCCGGGGAGCTGTTTTTT.

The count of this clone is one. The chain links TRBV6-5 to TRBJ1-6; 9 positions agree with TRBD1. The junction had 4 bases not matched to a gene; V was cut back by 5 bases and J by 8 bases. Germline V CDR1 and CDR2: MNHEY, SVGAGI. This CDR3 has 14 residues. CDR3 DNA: TGTGCCAGCAGTCCGAGGACAGGGGATTCACCCCTCCACTTT. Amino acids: CASSPRTGDSPLHF.

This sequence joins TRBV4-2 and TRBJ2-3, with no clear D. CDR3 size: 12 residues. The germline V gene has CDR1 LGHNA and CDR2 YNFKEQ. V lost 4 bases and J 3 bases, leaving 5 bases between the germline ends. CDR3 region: CASSPRTDTQYF. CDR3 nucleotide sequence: TGTGCCAGCAGCCCCAGGACAGATACGCAGTATTTT.

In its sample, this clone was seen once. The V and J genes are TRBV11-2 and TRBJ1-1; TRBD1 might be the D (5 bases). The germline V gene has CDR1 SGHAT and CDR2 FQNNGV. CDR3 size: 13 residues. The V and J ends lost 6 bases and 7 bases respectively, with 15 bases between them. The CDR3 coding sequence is TGTGCCAGCAGTTCCCGGACAAGATTTGAAGCTTTCTTT. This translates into CASSSRTRFEAFF. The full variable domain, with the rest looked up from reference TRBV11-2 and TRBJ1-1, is EAGVAQSPRYKIIEKRQSVAFWCNPISGHATLYWYQQILGQGPKLLIQFQNNGVVDDSQLPKDRFSAERLKGVDSTLKIQPAKLEDSAVYLCASSSRTRFEAFFGQGTRLTVV.